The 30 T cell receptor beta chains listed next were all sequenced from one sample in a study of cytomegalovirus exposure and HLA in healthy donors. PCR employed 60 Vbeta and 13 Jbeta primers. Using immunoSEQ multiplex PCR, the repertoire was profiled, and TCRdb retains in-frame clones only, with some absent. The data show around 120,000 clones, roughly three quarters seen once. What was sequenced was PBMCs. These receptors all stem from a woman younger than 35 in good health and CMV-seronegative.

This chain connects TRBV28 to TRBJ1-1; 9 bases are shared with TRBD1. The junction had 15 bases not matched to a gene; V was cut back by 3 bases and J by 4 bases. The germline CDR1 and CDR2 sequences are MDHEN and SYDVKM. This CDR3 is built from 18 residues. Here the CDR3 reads CASSLWSGQGGGGTEAFF. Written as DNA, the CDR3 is TGTGCCAGCAGTTTGTGGTCGGGACAGGGAGGGGGAGGCACTGAAGCTTTCTTT.

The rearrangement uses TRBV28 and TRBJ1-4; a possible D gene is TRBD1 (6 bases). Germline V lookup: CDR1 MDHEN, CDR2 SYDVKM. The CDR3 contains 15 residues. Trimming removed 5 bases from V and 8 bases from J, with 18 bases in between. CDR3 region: CASSPPGTQTEKLFF. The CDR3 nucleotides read TGTGCCAGCAGTCCCCCCGGGACACAAACCGAAAAACTGTTTTTT.

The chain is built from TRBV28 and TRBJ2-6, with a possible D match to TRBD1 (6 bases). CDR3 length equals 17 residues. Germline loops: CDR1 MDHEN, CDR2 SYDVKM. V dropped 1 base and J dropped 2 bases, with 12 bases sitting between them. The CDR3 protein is CASSLFQGLTGANVLTF. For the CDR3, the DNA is TGTGCCAGCAGTTTATTCCAGGGGCTGACTGGGGCCAACGTCCTGACTTTC.

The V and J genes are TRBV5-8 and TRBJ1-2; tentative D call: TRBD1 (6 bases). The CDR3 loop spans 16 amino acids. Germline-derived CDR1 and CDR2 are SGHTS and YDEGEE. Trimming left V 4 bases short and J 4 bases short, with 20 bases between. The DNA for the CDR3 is TGTGCCAGCAGCAGACCCGGACAGCTAATCCCCTATGGCTACACCTTC. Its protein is CASSRPGQLIPYGYTF.

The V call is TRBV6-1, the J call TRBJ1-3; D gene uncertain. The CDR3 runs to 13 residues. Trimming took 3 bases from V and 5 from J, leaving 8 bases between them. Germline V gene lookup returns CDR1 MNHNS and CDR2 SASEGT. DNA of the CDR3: TGTGCCAGCAGTGATACAGTTCGAAACACCATATATTTT. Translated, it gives CASSDTVRNTIYF.

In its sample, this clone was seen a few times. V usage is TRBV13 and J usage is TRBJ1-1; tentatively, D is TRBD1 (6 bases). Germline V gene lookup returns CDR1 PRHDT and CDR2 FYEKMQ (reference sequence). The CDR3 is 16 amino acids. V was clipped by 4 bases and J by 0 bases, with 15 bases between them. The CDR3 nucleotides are TGTGCCAGCAGCTACCTGACAGGACGCATGAACACTGAAGCTTTCTTT. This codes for CASSYLTGRMNTEAFF. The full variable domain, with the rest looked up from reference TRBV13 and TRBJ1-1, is AAGVIQSPRHLIKEKRETATLKCYPIPRHDTVYWYQQGPGQDPQFLISFYEKMQSDKGSIPDRFSAQQFSDYHSELNMSSLELGDSALYFCASSYLTGRMNTEAFFGQGTRLTVV.

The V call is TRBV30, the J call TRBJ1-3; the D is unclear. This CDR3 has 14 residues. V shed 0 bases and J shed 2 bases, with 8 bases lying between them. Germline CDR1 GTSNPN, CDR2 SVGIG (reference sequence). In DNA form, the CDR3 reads TGTGCCTGGAGTGTTTCCCATCCTGGAAACACCATATATTTT. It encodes CAWSVSHPGNTIYF.

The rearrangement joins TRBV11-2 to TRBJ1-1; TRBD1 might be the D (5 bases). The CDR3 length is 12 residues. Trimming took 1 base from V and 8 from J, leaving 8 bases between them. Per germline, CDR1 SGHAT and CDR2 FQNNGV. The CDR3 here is CASSLAGEEAFF. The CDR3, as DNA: TGTGCCAGCAGCTTAGCGGGGGAGGAAGCTTTCTTT.

DNA for the CDR3: TGTGCCAGCAGTTTATCCCGGGACAGGGCGAACACTGAAGCTTTCTTT. This encodes CASSLSRDRANTEAFF. V and J are TRBV28 and TRBJ1-1, with 9 bases fitting TRBD1. Trimming removed 1 base from V and 1 base from J; junction bases left unmatched: 4. The length of the CDR3 is 16 residues. Germline-derived CDR1 and CDR2 are MDHEN and SYDVKM.

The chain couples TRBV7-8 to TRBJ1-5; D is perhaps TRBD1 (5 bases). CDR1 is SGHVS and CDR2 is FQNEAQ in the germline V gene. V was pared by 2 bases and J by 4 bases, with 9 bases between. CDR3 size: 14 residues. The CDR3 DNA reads TGTGCCAGCAGCTTAAGGGGTACTAATCAGCCCCAGCATTTT. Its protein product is CASSLRGTNQPQHF.

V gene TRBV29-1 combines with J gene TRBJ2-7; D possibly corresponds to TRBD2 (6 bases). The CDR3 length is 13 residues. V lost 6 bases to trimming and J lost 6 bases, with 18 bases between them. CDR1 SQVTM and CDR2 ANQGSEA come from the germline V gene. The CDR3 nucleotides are TGCAGCGTCGGGACTTATGGTTCCCCCGAGCAGTACTTC. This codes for CSVGTYGSPEQYF.

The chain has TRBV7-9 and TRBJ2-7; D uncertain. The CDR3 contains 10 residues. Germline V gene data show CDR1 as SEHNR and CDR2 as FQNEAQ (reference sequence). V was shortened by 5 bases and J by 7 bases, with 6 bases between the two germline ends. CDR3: CASSLLEQYF. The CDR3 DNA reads TGTGCCAGCAGCCTTTTGGAGCAGTACTTC.

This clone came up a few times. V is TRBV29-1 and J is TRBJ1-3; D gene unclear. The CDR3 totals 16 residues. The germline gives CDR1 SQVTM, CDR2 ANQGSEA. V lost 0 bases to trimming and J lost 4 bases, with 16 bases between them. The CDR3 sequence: CSVEDYKLPAGNTIYF. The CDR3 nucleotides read TGCAGCGTTGAAGATTACAAACTTCCAGCGGGAAACACCATATATTTT. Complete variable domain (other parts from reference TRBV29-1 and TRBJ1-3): SAVISQKPSRDICQRGTSLTIQCQVDSQVTMMFWYRQQPGQSLTLIATANQGSEATYESGFVIDKFPISRPNLTFSTLTVSNMSPEDSSIYLCSVEDYKLPAGNTIYFGEGSWLTVV.

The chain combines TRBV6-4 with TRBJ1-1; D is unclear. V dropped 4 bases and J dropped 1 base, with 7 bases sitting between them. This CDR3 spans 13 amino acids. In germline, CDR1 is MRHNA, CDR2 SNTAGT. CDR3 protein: CASSVNRNTEAFF. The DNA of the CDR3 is TGTGCCAGCAGTGTCAATAGGAACACTGAAGCTTTCTTT.

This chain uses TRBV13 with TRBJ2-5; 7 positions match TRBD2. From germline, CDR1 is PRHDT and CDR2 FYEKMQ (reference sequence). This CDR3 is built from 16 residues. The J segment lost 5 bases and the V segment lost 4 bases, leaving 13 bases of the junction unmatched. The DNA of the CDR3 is TGTGCCAGCAGCTCCAACGAGGGAGGGGCTGAGGAGACCCAGTACTTC. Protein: CASSSNEGGAEETQYF.

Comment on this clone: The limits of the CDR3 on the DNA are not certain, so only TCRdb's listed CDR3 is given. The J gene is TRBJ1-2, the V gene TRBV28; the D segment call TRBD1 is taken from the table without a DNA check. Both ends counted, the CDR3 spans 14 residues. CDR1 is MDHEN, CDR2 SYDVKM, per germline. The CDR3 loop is CASSFGPGGYGYTF.

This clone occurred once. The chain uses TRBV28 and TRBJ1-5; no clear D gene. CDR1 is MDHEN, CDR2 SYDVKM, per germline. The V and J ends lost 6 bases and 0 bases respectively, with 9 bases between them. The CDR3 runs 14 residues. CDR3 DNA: TGTGCCAGCAGCACCCGGTTTAGCAATCAGCCCCAGCATTTT. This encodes CASSTRFSNQPQHF.

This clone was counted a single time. CDR3 nucleotide sequence: TGTGCCAGCAGCCTTGACAGAATTAACACTGAAGCTTTCTTT. The encoded protein is CASSLDRINTEAFF. The chain combines TRBV5-6 with TRBJ1-1; tentative D call: TRBD1 (5 bases). CDR1 is SGHDT, CDR2 YYEEEE, per germline. The CDR3 contains 14 residues. V lost 4 bases and J lost 2, with 12 bases in between. Full variable domain (rest looked up from reference TRBV5-6 and TRBJ1-1): DAGVTQSPTHLIKTRGQQVTLRCSPKSGHDTVSWYQQALGQGPQFIFQYYEEEERQRGNFPDRFSGHQFPNYSSELNVNALLLGDSALYLCASSLDRINTEAFFGQGTRLTVV.

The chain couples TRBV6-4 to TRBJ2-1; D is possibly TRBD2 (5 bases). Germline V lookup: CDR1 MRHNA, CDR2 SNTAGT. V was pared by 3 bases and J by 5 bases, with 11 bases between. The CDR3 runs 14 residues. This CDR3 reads CASSEFDGNNEQFF. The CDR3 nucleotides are TGTGCCAGCAGTGAATTTGACGGGAACAATGAGCAGTTCTTC.

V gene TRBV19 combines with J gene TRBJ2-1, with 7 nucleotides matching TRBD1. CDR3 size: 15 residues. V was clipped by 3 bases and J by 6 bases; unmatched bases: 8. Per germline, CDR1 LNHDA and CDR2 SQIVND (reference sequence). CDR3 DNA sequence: TGTGCCAGTAGTATTAAGGGACAGTGGGGCAATGAGCAGTTCTTC. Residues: CASSIKGQWGNEQFF. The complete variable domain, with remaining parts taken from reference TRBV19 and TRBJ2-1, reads DGGITQSPKYLFRKEGQNVTLSCEQNLNHDAMYWYRQDPGQGLRLIYYSQIVNDFQKGDIAEGYSVSREKKESFPLTVTSAQKNPTAFYLCASSIKGQWGNEQFFGPGTRLTVL.

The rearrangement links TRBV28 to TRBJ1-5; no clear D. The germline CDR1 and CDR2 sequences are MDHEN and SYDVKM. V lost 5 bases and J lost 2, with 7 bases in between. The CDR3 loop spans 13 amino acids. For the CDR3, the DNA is TGTGCCAGCAGTCCCATAGGCAATCAGCCCCAGCATTTT. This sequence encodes CASSPIGNQPQHF.

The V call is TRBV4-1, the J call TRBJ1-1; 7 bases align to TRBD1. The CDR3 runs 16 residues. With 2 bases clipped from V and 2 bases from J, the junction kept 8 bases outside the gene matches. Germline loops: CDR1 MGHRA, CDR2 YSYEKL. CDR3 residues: CASSQSKTGSNTEAFF. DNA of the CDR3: TGCGCCAGCAGCCAATCCAAGACAGGGAGTAACACTGAAGCTTTCTTT.

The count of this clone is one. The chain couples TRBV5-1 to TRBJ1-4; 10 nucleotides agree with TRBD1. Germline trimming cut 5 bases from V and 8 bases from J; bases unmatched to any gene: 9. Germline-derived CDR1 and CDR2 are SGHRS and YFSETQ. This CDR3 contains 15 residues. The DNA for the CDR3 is TGCGCCAGCAGAAGACCGGGACAGGGGTTCGAAAAACTGTTTTTT. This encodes CASRRPGQGFEKLFF.

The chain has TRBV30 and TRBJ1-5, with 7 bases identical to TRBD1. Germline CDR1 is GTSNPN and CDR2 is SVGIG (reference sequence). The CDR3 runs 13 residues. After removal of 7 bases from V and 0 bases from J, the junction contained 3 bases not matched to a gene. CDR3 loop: CAFGQDSNQPQHF. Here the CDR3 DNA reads TGTGCCTTCGGACAGGATAGCAATCAGCCCCAGCATTTT.

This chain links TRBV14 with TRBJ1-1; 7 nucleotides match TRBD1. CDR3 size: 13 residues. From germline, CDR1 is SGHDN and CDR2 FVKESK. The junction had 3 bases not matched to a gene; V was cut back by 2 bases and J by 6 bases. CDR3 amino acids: CASSQKQGSEAFF. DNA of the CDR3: TGTGCCAGCAGCCAAAAACAGGGGTCTGAAGCTTTCTTT.

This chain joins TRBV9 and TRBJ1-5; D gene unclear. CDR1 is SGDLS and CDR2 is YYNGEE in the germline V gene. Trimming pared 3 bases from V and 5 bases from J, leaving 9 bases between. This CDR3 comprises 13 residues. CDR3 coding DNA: TGTGCCAGCAGCGCTTGGACTGATCAGCCCCAGCATTTT. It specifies CASSAWTDQPQHF.

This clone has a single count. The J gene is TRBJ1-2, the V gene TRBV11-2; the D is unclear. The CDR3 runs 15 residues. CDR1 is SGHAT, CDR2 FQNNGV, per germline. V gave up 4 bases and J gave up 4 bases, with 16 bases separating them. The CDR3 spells CASSSPPARLYGYTF. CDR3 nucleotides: TGTGCCAGCAGCTCGCCGCCGGCCAGACTCTATGGCTACACCTTC.

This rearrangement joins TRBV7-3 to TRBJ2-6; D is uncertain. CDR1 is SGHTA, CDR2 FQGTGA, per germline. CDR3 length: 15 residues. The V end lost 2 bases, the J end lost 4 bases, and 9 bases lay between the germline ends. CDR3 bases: TGTGCCAGCAGCTTAGGCCTCGCCGGGGCCAACGTCCTGACTTTC. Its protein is CASSLGLAGANVLTF.

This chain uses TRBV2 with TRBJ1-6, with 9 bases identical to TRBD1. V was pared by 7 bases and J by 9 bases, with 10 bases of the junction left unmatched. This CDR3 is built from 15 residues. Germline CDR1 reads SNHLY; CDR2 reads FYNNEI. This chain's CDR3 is CASTRTGEGFSPLHF. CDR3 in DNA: TGTGCCAGCACTAGGACAGGGGAAGGTTTTTCACCCCTCCACTTT.

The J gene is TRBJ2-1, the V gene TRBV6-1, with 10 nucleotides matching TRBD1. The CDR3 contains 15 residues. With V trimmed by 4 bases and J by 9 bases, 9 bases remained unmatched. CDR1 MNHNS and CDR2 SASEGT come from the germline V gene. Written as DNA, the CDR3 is TGTGCCAGCAGTGCAAGAGACAGGGGGCACCGTGAGCAGTTCTTC. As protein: CASSARDRGHREQFF.